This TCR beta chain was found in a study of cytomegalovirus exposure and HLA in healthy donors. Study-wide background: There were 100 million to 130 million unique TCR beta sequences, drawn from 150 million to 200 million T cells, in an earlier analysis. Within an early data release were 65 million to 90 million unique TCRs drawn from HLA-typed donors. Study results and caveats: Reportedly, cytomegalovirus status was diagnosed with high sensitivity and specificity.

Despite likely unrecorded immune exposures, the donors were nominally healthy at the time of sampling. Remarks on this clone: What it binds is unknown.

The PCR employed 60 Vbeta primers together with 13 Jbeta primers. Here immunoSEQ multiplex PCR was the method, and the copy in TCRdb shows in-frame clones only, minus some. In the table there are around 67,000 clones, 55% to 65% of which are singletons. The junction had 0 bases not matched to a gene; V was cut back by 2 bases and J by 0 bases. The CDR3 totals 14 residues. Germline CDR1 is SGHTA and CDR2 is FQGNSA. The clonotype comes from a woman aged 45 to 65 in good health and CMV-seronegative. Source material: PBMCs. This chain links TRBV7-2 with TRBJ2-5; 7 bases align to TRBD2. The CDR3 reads CASSLTSDQETQYF. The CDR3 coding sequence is TGTGCCAGCAGCTTAACTAGCGACCAAGAGACCCAGTACTTC. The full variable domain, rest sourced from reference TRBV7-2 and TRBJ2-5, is GAGVSQSPSNKVTEKGKDVELRCDPISGHTALYWYRQSLGQGLEFLIYFQGNSAPDKSGLPSDRFSAERTGGSVSTLTIQRTQQEDSAVYLCASSLTSDQETQYFGPGTRLLVL.